One and the same sample provided the 15 T cell receptor beta chains below, sequenced in a study of cytomegalovirus exposure and HLA in healthy donors. PCR was performed using 60 Vbeta and 13 Jbeta primers. Libraries were prepared by immunoSEQ multiplex PCR; TCRdb keeps only in-frame clonotypes and omits some of them. This table holds tens of thousands of clones, approximately 75% found once. The sample was PBMCs. The origin of the receptors is a woman aged 40-49 years in good health and CMV-seropositive.

This clone has a handful of counts. J is TRBJ2-1 and V is TRBV29-1; the D is unclear. Germline V lookup: CDR1 SQVTM, CDR2 ANQGSEA. The germline V and J ends were trimmed by 7 bases and 6 bases, with 13 bases remaining between them. This CDR3 has 12 amino acids. DNA of the CDR3: TGCAGCGGGTCCCACCCCAGCAATGAGCAGTTCTTC. This encodes CSGSHPSNEQFF.

The V gene is TRBV6-6, the J gene TRBJ1-2; D gene uncertain. CDR1 and CDR2 from the germline V gene are MNHNY and SVGAGI (reference sequence). The CDR3 runs to 14 residues. V lost 5 bases and J lost 8, with 18 bases in between. For the CDR3, the DNA is TGTGCCAGCAGTACGGTCGGCGGTGGTGGGGGCTACACCTTC. This translates into CASSTVGGGGGYTF.

This clone was observed a handful of times. The chain is built from TRBV6-1 and TRBJ2-1, with 7 bases fitting TRBD1. The CDR3 length is 14 residues. Per the germline V gene, CDR1 is MNHNS and CDR2 is SASEGT. V shed 7 bases, J shed 1 base, and the junction held 4 bases outside the gene matches. The CDR3 DNA reads as TGTGCCAGCAATCCGGGACAGTCCTACAATGAGCAGTTCTTC. Its translation: CASNPGQSYNEQFF.

This chain uses TRBV5-1 with TRBJ1-1, with 9 nucleotides matching TRBD1. The CDR3 extends over 15 amino acids. Germline V lookup: CDR1 SGHRS, CDR2 YFSETQ. V shed 4 bases and J 1 base; nucleotides not matched to a gene: 5. This chain's CDR3 is CASSQQGAGNTEAFF. The CDR3, as DNA: TGCGCCAGCAGCCAACAGGGGGCGGGGAACACTGAAGCTTTCTTT.

The chain combines TRBV5-1 with TRBJ2-5; possibly TRBD2 for D (5 bases). The DNA end favors TRBJ2-7, so the J call may be wrong. This CDR3 is built from 15 residues. Looked up from germline, CDR1 is SGHRS and CDR2 is YFSETQ. The CDR3 sequence: CASSLLSGSSYEQYF. The CDR3 DNA reads as TGCGCCAGCAGCCTTTTGTCGGGGAGCTCCTACGAGCAGTACTTC.

The chain couples TRBV6-5 to TRBJ1-2; D might be TRBD1 (5 bases). The V end was cut by 5 bases, the J end by 2 bases, with 9 bases between. The CDR3 is 13 amino acids. CDR1 is MNHEY and CDR2 is SVGAGI in the germline V gene. The DNA of the CDR3 is TGTGCCAGCAGTACGACAGTAAACTATGGCTACACCTTC. It is translated as CASSTTVNYGYTF.

This sequence joins TRBV5-1 and TRBJ2-1, with D unresolved. V lost 0 bases to trimming and J lost 6 bases, with 4 bases between them. This CDR3 spans 12 amino acids. Germline V gene sequence: CDR1 SGHRS, CDR2 YFSETQ. The chain's CDR3 is CASSLERNEQFF. CDR3 in DNA: TGCGCCAGCAGCTTGGAGCGCAATGAGCAGTTCTTC.

The genes are TRBV2 and TRBJ1-4, with a possible D match to TRBD1 (5 bases). Trimming shortened V by 8 bases and J by 13 bases, and 17 bases separated the two germline ends. CDR3 length equals 12 residues. Germline V gene sequence: CDR1 SNHLY, CDR2 FYNNEI. In nucleotides, the CDR3 is TGTGCCAGCTATCGAACAGGTTTGAGACTGTTTTTT. Protein product: CASYRTGLRLFF.

The chain has TRBV5-6 and TRBJ1-6, with D tentatively TRBD1 (6 bases). Germline V lookup: CDR1 SGHDT, CDR2 YYEEEE. V lost 6 bases and J 6 bases, leaving 16 bases between the germline ends. The CDR3 extends over 15 amino acids. The CDR3 is CASTLLQGVNSPLHF. The CDR3 coding sequence is TGTGCCAGCACCCTCCTACAGGGAGTTAATTCACCCCTCCACTTT.

This clone was detected only a few times. The V call is TRBV5-1, the J call TRBJ2-3; 8 bases agree with TRBD2. The CDR3 length is 16 residues. V lost 4 bases and J lost 6; bases outside the gene matches: 13. Germline V CDR1 and CDR2: SGHRS, YFSETQ. CDR3 sequence reads: CASSPQGTSGADTQYF. The CDR3 DNA is TGCGCCAGCAGCCCGCAAGGGACTAGTGGGGCGGATACGCAGTATTTT.

With respect to this clone: Compared with germline, one end of the junction differs, possibly owing to a read error. V is TRBV7-9 and J is TRBJ1-5; 12 nucleotides match TRBD1. Germline V lookup: CDR1 SEHNR, CDR2 FQNEAQ (reference sequence). This CDR3 is built from 14 residues. CDR3 DNA: TGTGCCACCAGCGGGACAGGGGGCCGTCAGCCCCAGCATTTT. Translated, it gives CATSGTGGRQPQHF.

The chain links TRBV6-5 to TRBJ2-3, with D tentatively TRBD1 (6 bases). CDR3 size: 13 residues. Per germline, CDR1 MNHEY and CDR2 SVGAGI. Trimming removed 7 bases from V and 1 base from J, with 9 bases in between. The CDR3 DNA sequence: TGTGCCAGCATGGCAGGGGGCACAGATACGCAGTATTTT. Translated, it gives CASMAGGTDTQYF.

The chain employs TRBV5-4 and TRBJ2-5; possible D gene TRBD1, 5 bases. Trimming pared 4 bases from V and 7 bases from J, leaving 17 bases between. Germline loops: CDR1 SGHNT, CDR2 YYREEE (reference sequence). The CDR3 runs 14 residues. CDR3 in DNA: TGTGCCAGCAGCCCCCCCACAGGCCCCGGGACCCAGTACTTC. Amino acid sequence: CASSPPTGPGTQYF.

V gene TRBV5-1 combines with J gene TRBJ1-5, with 8 positions matching TRBD1. The CDR3 loop spans 17 amino acids. The J segment lost 2 bases and the V segment lost 2 bases, leaving 9 bases of the junction unmatched. The germline CDR1 and CDR2 sequences are SGHRS and YFSETQ. In DNA, the CDR3 is TGCGCCAGCAGCTTTTACAGGACAGGGCCCCGCAATCAGCCCCAGCATTTT. Translation: CASSFYRTGPRNQPQHF.

Note on this clone: This CDR3 fails to terminate in the conserved phenylalanine or tryptophan, so it likely reflects a read error. The chain joins TRBV5-1 to TRBJ1-6; 7 bases match TRBD1. The CDR3 length is 16 residues. Looked up from germline, CDR1 is SGHRS and CDR2 is YFSETQ. V shed 4 bases and J 7 bases; nucleotides not matched to a gene: 11. For the CDR3, the DNA is TGCGCCAGCAGCCTCAATAGACAGGGTGTAAATTCACCCCTCCACCTT. Residues: CASSLNRQGVNSPLHL.